Listed here are 5 T cell receptor beta chains from one sample, sequenced in a study of blood T cells in healthy people across ages. The authors ran a second PCR of 7 to 11 cycles using a sample-barcoded 5' primer and a J-beta primer mix. TCRdb reprocessed the 5' RACE reads with MiXCR, giving one entry per CDR3 protein. The sample consists of some 800,000 distinct CDR3 sequences, about 42% of them appearing once. The sequenced sample consisted of blood. Every receptor here comes from a man between 60 and 75 years old in good health.

CDR3 DNA: TGTGCCAGCAGCTTAAAAGGTGGGAGCGCAACCTACGAGCAGTACTTC. It specifies CASSLKGGSATYEQYF. V gene TRBV7-2 combines with J gene TRBJ2-7; possibly TRBD2 for D (5 bases). Trimming left V 2 bases short and J 2 bases short, with 16 bases between. In germline, CDR1 is SGHTA, CDR2 FQGNSA. The CDR3 consists of 16 residues.

The chain links TRBV7-2 to TRBJ2-7; 14 positions match TRBD2. J gave up 1 base and V 1 base, and 6 bases lay outside the gene matches. Germline assignment: CDR1 SGHTA and CDR2 FQGNSA. The CDR3 covers 18 residues. The DNA for the CDR3 is TGTGCCAGCAGCTTAGGGCCCGGGACTAGCGGGGGTTCCTACGAGCAGTACTTC. Translating gives CASSLGPGTSGGSYEQYF.

The rearrangement links TRBV4-1 to TRBJ2-1; TRBD1 aligns across 9 bases. With 1 base clipped from V and 3 bases from J, the junction kept 1 base outside the gene matches. Per the germline V gene, CDR1 is MGHRA and CDR2 is YSYEKL. CDR3 size: 15 residues. The CDR3 protein is CASSQGTGDYNEQFF. The CDR3 coding sequence is TGCGCCAGCAGCCAAGGGACAGGGGACTACAATGAGCAGTTCTTC.

The chain links TRBV7-9 to TRBJ2-1; TRBD2 matches 11 bases. The CDR3 is 15 amino acids. CDR1 and CDR2 from the germline V gene are SEHNR and FQNEAQ (reference sequence). V shed 6 bases, J shed 4 bases, and the junction held 5 bases outside the gene matches. For the CDR3, the DNA is TGTGCCAGCAGGAGGAGGACTAGCGGGTACAATGAGCAGTTCTTC. Encoded protein: CASRRRTSGYNEQFF.

This clonotype has only one observation. The chain employs TRBV18 and TRBJ2-7, with TRBD1 matching over 7 bases. Germline CDR1 is KGHSH and CDR2 is LQKENI. This CDR3 is built from 15 residues. After removal of 3 bases from V and 0 bases from J, the junction contained 5 bases not matched to a gene. The CDR3 is CASSPDRQSSYEQYF. The CDR3 nucleotides read TGTGCCAGCTCACCGGACAGGCAGAGCTCCTACGAGCAGTACTTC. Using reference TRBV18 and TRBJ2-7 for the parts outside the CDR3, the full variable domain is NAGVMQNPRHLVRRRGQEARLRCSPMKGHSHVYWYRQLPEEGLKFMVYLQKENIIDESGMPKERFSAEFPKEGPSILRIQQVVRGDSAAYFCASSPDRQSSYEQYFGPGTRLTVT.